This TCR beta chain was documented in a study of identical twins (dated by TCRdb to the mid-2010s). Study-level background: TCR alpha and beta repertoires from monozygotic twins, unrelated adults of various ages and cord blood were deep-sequenced to test whether fetal clonotypes persist. To rule out contamination, the twin experiments were replicated at different times with different library preparation protocols.

Regarding this clonotype: Which antigen it targets is not known. No clone much larger than this one lies a single base away; base qualities are absent.

Measured from the cysteine to the phenylalanine, the CDR3 is 14 residues long. The retained sequence is limited to the CDR3, 42 bases, with the frame set at the first base. The V end loses 3 bases and the J end loses 0 bases, and a stretch of 8 bases separates them. All donors were healthy Caucasians. What the authors observed across the whole study: Because the same donors could not be followed over many years, the conclusions relied on cross-sectional statistical analysis. Zero-insertion analyses could be partly confounded by invariant T cells such as MAIT and iNKT, although diverse VJ usage argued against such confounding for most clonotypes. Compared with coincidental sharing between unrelated individuals, out-of-frame TCR alpha sequences shared between twins showed an excess of sequences with low generation probability. In monozygotic twins, out-of-frame TCR alpha sharing was systematically underestimated by recombination models, although the models agreed with sharing between unrelated individuals. Abundant cord blood beta clonotypes had fewer insertions, young adult naive repertoires showed a similar but weaker trend, and memory repertoires showed no such trend. Excess twin sharing in beta out-of-frame sequences was weaker because fewer shared sequences lowered the signal-to-noise ratio.

The method behind the library was 5' RACE. Sequencing used an Illumina HiSeq 2000. Template switching added a universal primer binding site, and the final cDNA carried a unique molecular identifier that allowed TCR cDNA molecules to be counted accurately. Specific primers in the conserved constant-segment region were used to synthesize first-strand cDNA for the TCR alpha and beta chains. To control for contamination, every cDNA library carried two barcodes: a SMART-Mk sample barcode plus Illumina barcodes. TruSeq adapter sequences, together with Illumina sample barcodes, were added in two successive PCR steps. Sequencing of the TCR alpha and beta cDNA libraries was done on the Illumina HiSeq platform using custom primers. In the original analysis: Raw reads were processed with MiGEC to extract unique molecular identifiers, and MiXCR was used to determine CDR3 positions. For each individual, recombination models were inferred using an EM algorithm with the repgenHMM and IGoR tools. Shared clonotypes were analyzed with the tcR package in R, and sharing was normalized by the product of cloneset sizes. To study raw recombination without the effects of thymic and clonal selection, out-of-frame nonproductive sequences were analyzed. In-frame beta chains were kept once TCRdb had trimmed the public reads at Q25 with fastp and called clones with MiXCR. Rows matching on CDR3 protein sequence are summarized as one entry with the most common DNA and genes. None of the V and J calls come from the authors' own analysis; TCRdb made them. Across this sample there are about 1.7 million distinct CDR3 sequences, with about 30% seen only once. The ten largest clones represent over 0.25% of the sample.

Input material: cord blood. The sequence came from a newborn girl in good health. The chain is assembled from TRBV12-3 or TRBV12-4 and TRBJ1-2, with the D gene not confidently named. Read as DNA, the sequence is TGTGCCAGCAGTTTGACACGATCTAACTATGGCTACACCTTC. It translates as CASSLTRSNYGYTF.